The clone carrying this TCR beta chain was observed many times. The sample belongs to a study of T cells in Graves' hyperthyroidism and ophthalmopathy. The germline CDR1 and CDR2 sequences are SGHVS and FQNEAQ. The J segment lost 1 base and the V segment lost 5 bases, leaving 11 bases of the junction unmatched. This CDR3 has 16 amino acids. For Graves' hyperthyroidism to be stable, ophthalmopathy could not progress within 18 months. Patients showing uncontrolled infection, other autoimmune disease, pregnancy or lactation were ineligible. Fresh peripheral blood, 9.5 to 10 ml of it, supplied the PBMCs. What was amplified from RNA transcripts were TCR beta CDR3 regions. TCR CDR3 regions were first amplified by RT-PCR with HTBI primers. TCRdb re-called the multiplex PCR reads through MiXCR, storing one row per CDR3 protein. The sample has under 800,000 distinct CDR3 sequences; about 15% are singletons.

The receptor was isolated from a woman under 30 with Graves' hyperthyroidism. Material for sequencing was blood. The chain couples TRBV7-8 to TRBJ2-7; TRBD1 agrees at 7 bases. CDR3 in amino acids: CASSRNLGQRSYEQYF. CDR3 nucleotide sequence: TGTGCCAGCAGCCGAAACCTGGGACAGAGATCCTACGAGCAGTACTTC.